This TCR beta chain was recorded in a study of OX40 agonist ivuxolimab in advanced cancers. Background on the study: It was ivuxolimab, an agonistic anti-OX40 (CD134) antibody, that patients were treated with. About 40% of patients had received prior checkpoint inhibitor therapy.

Assay: immunoSEQ multiplex PCR; the TCRdb copy retains only in-frame clones and omits some. Here the sample spans around 80,000 clones, around 86% being singletons. The CDR3 length is 14 residues. Trimming shortened V by 3 bases and J by 0 bases, and 3 bases separated the two germline ends. Germline V gene lookup returns CDR1 KGHSH and CDR2 LQKENI. Turning to this clone: Its antigen is unidentified.

Notes on the study in general: In CD8+ T cells, expanded clones were on average more numerous than in CD4+. The authors also found low normalized T-cell clonal expansion in some nonresponders.

Sequencing was performed on CD4+ or CD8+ T cells sorted from blood, taken in a trial of the OX40 agonist ivuxolimab. The V call is TRBV18, the J call TRBJ1-6; D is ambiguous. The source is an adult with an advanced solid tumor such as melanoma, head and neck, liver or kidney cancer. CDR3 loop: CASSPSSYNSPLHF. For the CDR3, the DNA is TGTGCCAGCTCACCTAGCTCCTATAATTCACCCCTCCACTTT.